This entry lists 7 T cell receptor beta chains sequenced from one sample in a study of cytomegalovirus exposure and HLA in healthy donors. With 60 Vbeta and 13 Jbeta primers, the PCR was carried out. Sequenced by immunoSEQ multiplex PCR; TCRdb stores in-frame clones only, minus some. The repertoire holds approximately 240,000 clones, with around 80% as singletons. The sample comprised PBMCs. Every receptor here comes from a woman aged 55-70 years in good health and CMV-seropositive.

This clone was recorded once. This sequence joins TRBV6-5 and TRBJ2-5; no reliable D call. Near its end, the DNA agrees better with TRBJ2-7, so the J call may be wrong. CDR3 length: 14 amino acids. Germline V gene sequence: CDR1 MNHEY, CDR2 SVGAGI. The DNA for the CDR3 is TGTGCCAGCAGTTATCTTGACTCTTCCTACGAGCAGTACTTC. Encoded protein: CASSYLDSSYEQYF.

This clone appeared once. The V gene is TRBV7-2, the J gene TRBJ1-1; D remains ambiguous. Trimming removed 0 bases at V and 7 bases at J, with 6 bases between. The CDR3 runs 12 residues. CDR1 is SGHTA and CDR2 is FQGNSA in the germline V gene. The CDR3 here is CASSLARLEAFF. The CDR3 region has the DNA TGTGCCAGCAGCTTAGCGAGGCTTGAAGCTTTCTTT.

V and J are TRBV6-1 and TRBJ2-5; TRBD1 aligns across 7 bases. The germline CDR1 and CDR2 sequences are MNHNS and SASEGT. The CDR3 is made up of 15 amino acids. V dropped 0 bases and J dropped 4; count of bases not matched to a gene: 5. CDR3 nucleotides: TGTGCCAGCAGTGAAGCCACAGCAGGGGGAGAGACCCAGTACTTC. Protein product: CASSEATAGGETQYF.

This chain uses TRBV7-9 with TRBJ2-7; the D is unclear. The V and J ends lost 5 bases and 0 bases respectively, with 14 bases between them. This CDR3 has 15 amino acids. Germline V gene data show CDR1 as SEHNR and CDR2 as FQNEAQ (reference sequence). Here the CDR3 DNA reads TGTGCCAGCAGCGTAGGTGGAGTAGGCTCCTACGAGCAGTACTTC. Protein sequence: CASSVGGVGSYEQYF.

This chain uses TRBV5-1 with TRBJ2-1, with D tentatively TRBD1 (5 bases). With 0 bases removed from V and 2 bases from J, the gap between germline ends came to 12 bases. CDR1 is SGHRS, CDR2 YFSETQ, per germline. This CDR3 region has 16 residues. The CDR3 here is CASSLEGHNTYNEQFF. CDR3 in DNA: TGCGCCAGCAGCTTGGAAGGACATAACACCTACAATGAGCAGTTCTTC.

The rearrangement links TRBV28 to TRBJ2-7, with 8 bases matching TRBD2. V lost 2 bases and J lost 6; bases outside the gene matches: 3. The CDR3 is made up of 13 amino acids. Per germline, CDR1 MDHEN and CDR2 SYDVKM. This CDR3 is CASSLHAGGEQYF. The CDR3 coding sequence is TGTGCCAGCAGTTTACACGCGGGGGGCGAGCAGTACTTC.

This chain joins TRBV7-9 and TRBJ1-2; no firm D call. CDR3 length: 14 amino acids. Germline V gene sequence: CDR1 SEHNR, CDR2 FQNEAQ (reference sequence). Trimming took 1 base from V and 3 from J, leaving 9 bases between them. CDR3 residues: CASSLGVADYGYTF. CDR3 in DNA: TGTGCCAGCAGCTTAGGTGTGGCGGACTATGGCTACACCTTC.